What follows are 17 T cell receptor beta chains derived from one specimen sequenced in a study of blood T cell repertoires in COVID-19. Only in-frame clones appear in the TCRdb table, and some are missing; sequencing was by immunoSEQ multiplex PCR. The sample contains 40,000 to 50,000 clones, roughly 80% of which appear only once. Sample: peripheral blood. The receptors derive from a woman aged 70-85 years with acute or convalescent COVID-19.

A few counts support this clone. This chain joins TRBV19 and TRBJ1-1, with 7 nucleotides matching TRBD1. Germline CDR1 reads LNHDA; CDR2 reads SQIVND (reference sequence). V was clipped by 8 bases and J by 1 base; unmatched bases: 4. The length of the CDR3 is 13 residues. DNA of the CDR3: TGTGCCAGTGCGGGACAGTCGAACACTGAAGCTTTCTTT. It translates to CASAGQSNTEAFF.

The CDR3 bases are TGTGCCAGCAGCCAATCCGGACAGTTCAATCAGCCCCAGCATTTT. Translated, it gives CASSQSGQFNQPQHF. This chain joins TRBV16 and TRBJ1-5, with D possibly being TRBD1 (6 bases). Germline V CDR1 and CDR2: KGHSY, FQNENV. CDR3 length equals 15 residues. With 0 bases removed from V and 3 bases from J, the gap between germline ends came to 9 bases.

This sequence joins TRBV28 and TRBJ1-2; 11 positions match TRBD1. In germline, CDR1 is MDHEN, CDR2 SYDVKM. The CDR3 is made up of 15 amino acids. Trimming removed 2 bases from V and 6 bases from J; junction bases left unmatched: 5. The CDR3 DNA is TGTGCCAGCAGTTTAGGGCGGACAGGGGGCGATGGCTACACCTTC. As protein: CASSLGRTGGDGYTF.

The chain carries TRBV6-5 and TRBJ2-5, with no clear D. Deletions cut 6 bases from V and 2 bases from J, with 13 bases between. The CDR3 totals 14 residues. Germline V CDR1 and CDR2: MNHEY, SVGAGI. This chain's CDR3 is CASRIFGRQETQYF. The CDR3 bases are TGTGCCAGCAGAATTTTTGGCCGACAAGAGACCCAGTACTTC.

This clone appeared a few times. V is TRBV12-3 or TRBV12-4 and J is TRBJ1-6, with D possibly TRBD1 on 6 matching bases. Trimming cost V 5 bases and J 8 bases, with 10 bases left between them. CDR3 length: 13 amino acids. CDR3 sequence reads: CASSAYRDSPLHF. The CDR3 region has the DNA TGTGCCAGCAGTGCATACAGGGATTCACCCCTCCACTTT.

This clone was seen at least ten times. This chain links TRBV28 with TRBJ1-2, with 8 positions matching TRBD1. After removal of 4 bases from V and 13 bases from J, the junction contained 11 bases not matched to a gene. The CDR3 has 13 amino acids. The germline V gene encodes CDR1 MDHEN and CDR2 SYDVKM. The CDR3 nucleotides are TGTGCCAGCAGTTCGACAGGGGCCCGGTTGGGCACCTTC. It codes for CASSSTGARLGTF.

CDR3 sequence (DNA): TGTGCCAGCAGCCCTAGGGGCGCGGGGGGGTCAGATACGCAGTATTTT. Translation: CASSPRGAGGSDTQYF. This chain links TRBV7-2 with TRBJ2-3; 9 nucleotides match TRBD2. V lost 5 bases to trimming and J lost 4 bases; unmatched junction nucleotides: 10. From germline, CDR1 is SGHTA and CDR2 FQGNSA. This CDR3 region has 16 residues.

The rearrangement links TRBV6-4 to TRBJ2-1; the D gene is possibly TRBD1 (5 bases). The CDR3 sequence is 16 residues long. Trimming pared 2 bases from V and 5 bases from J, leaving 16 bases between. CDR1 MRHNA and CDR2 SNTAGT come from the germline V gene. The CDR3 region has the DNA TGTGCCAGCAGTGACGAGTGGGGCAAGGCGAACAATGAGCAGTTCTTC. Translating it yields CASSDEWGKANNEQFF.

The chain has TRBV27 and TRBJ1-1; D is unresolved. The CDR3 covers 14 residues. The germline V gene has CDR1 MNHEY and CDR2 SMNVEV (reference sequence). V was clipped by 2 bases and J by 5 bases, with 12 bases between them. The CDR3: CASSLMSTRTEAFF. The CDR3 nucleotides read TGTGCCAGCAGTTTAATGTCCACCAGGACTGAAGCTTTCTTT.

V and J are TRBV4-3 and TRBJ1-3; the D gene is possibly TRBD1 (5 bases). The germline V and J ends were trimmed by 0 bases and 2 bases, with 17 bases remaining between them. This CDR3 contains 18 residues. In germline, CDR1 is LGHNA, CDR2 YSLEER. CDR3: CASSQDYRIGGAGNTIYF. In DNA form, the CDR3 reads TGCGCCAGCAGCCAAGATTACCGGATCGGGGGGGCTGGAAACACCATATATTTT.

The J gene is TRBJ1-1, the V gene TRBV27; tentative D call: TRBD1 (6 bases). This CDR3 is built from 16 residues. V was clipped by 1 base and J by 8 bases, with 20 bases between them. Germline V CDR1 and CDR2: MNHEY, SMNVEV (reference sequence). In DNA form, the CDR3 reads TGTGCCAGCAGTTTATTACCGACCGGACAGAAGGGCGAAGCTTTCTTT. This codes for CASSLLPTGQKGEAFF.

This chain links TRBV28 with TRBJ1-1; 9 nucleotides line up with TRBD1. The V gene end was trimmed by 2 bases and the J gene end by 9 bases; junction bases not matched to a gene: 13. The CDR3 totals 16 residues. Germline loops: CDR1 MDHEN, CDR2 SYDVKM. The CDR3 here is CASSLAGTGGVSQAFF. DNA of the CDR3: TGTGCCAGCAGTTTAGCCGGAACAGGGGGCGTGAGTCAAGCTTTCTTT.

V is TRBV14 and J is TRBJ2-2; D is unresolved. The CDR3 runs to 13 residues. Trimming shortened V by 1 base and J by 4 bases, and 4 bases separated the two germline ends. Germline V gene data show CDR1 as SGHDN and CDR2 as FVKESK. The CDR3 sequence: CASSQVRTGELFF. The CDR3 coding sequence is TGTGCCAGCAGCCAAGTGCGCACCGGGGAGCTGTTTTTT.

On this clone itself: The same CDR3 can be traced to other DNA sequences in this sample. This rearrangement joins TRBV2 to TRBJ2-7; D may be TRBD1 (5 bases). Germline assignment: CDR1 SNHLY and CDR2 FYNNEI. The CDR3 contains 13 residues. The V and J ends lost 3 bases and 6 bases respectively, with 12 bases between them. CDR3 amino acids: CASSDRVKGEQYF. In DNA form, the CDR3 reads TGTGCCAGCAGTGACAGGGTAAAGGGCGAGCAGTACTTC.

The chain recombines TRBV2 with TRBJ2-7, with D perhaps TRBD2 (5 bases). Per the germline V gene, CDR1 is SNHLY and CDR2 is FYNNEI. The CDR3 sequence is 14 residues long. Trimming shortened V by 4 bases and J by 3 bases, and 13 bases separated the two germline ends. CDR3 nucleotide sequence: TGTGCCAGCAGTGGTGATAGCGCCCGCTACGAGCAGTACTTC. Protein sequence: CASSGDSARYEQYF.

The chain links TRBV6-5 to TRBJ1-2, with D tentatively TRBD1 (5 bases). The V end lost 5 bases, the J end lost 6 bases, and 16 bases lay between the germline ends. The CDR3 consists of 14 residues. Looked up from germline, CDR1 is MNHEY and CDR2 is SVGAGI. CDR3 in amino acids: CASSRQGGGNGYTF. CDR3 nucleotides: TGTGCCAGCAGTCGTCAGGGTGGGGGGAATGGCTACACCTTC.

This sequence joins TRBV29-1 and TRBJ2-7; D is unresolved. Germline values: CDR1 SQVTM, CDR2 ANQGSEA. V was shortened by 4 bases and J by 5 bases, with 9 bases between the two germline ends. The CDR3 contains 11 residues. The CDR3 loop is CSVGVQDEQYF. The CDR3 nucleotides are TGCAGCGTTGGTGTCCAGGACGAGCAGTACTTC.